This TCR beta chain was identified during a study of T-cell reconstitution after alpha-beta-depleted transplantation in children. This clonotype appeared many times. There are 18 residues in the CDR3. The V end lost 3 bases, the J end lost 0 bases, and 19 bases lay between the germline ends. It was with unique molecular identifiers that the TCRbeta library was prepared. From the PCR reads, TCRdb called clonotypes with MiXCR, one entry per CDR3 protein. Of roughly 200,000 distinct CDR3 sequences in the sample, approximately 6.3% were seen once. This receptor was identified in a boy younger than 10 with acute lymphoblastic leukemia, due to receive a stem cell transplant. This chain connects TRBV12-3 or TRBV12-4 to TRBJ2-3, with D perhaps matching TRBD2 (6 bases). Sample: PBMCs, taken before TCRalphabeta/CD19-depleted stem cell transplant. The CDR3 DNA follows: TGTGCCAGCAGTTTTGTCCCGCTTACTAGCTCCAGCACAGATACGCAGTATTTT. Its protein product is CASSFVPLTSSSTDTQYF.